The clone carrying this TCR beta chain was seen more than once but under ten times. The data were obtained in a study of blood T cell repertoires in COVID-19. The CDR3 has 11 residues. Using immunoSEQ multiplex PCR, the repertoire was profiled, and TCRdb retains in-frame clones only, with some absent. The table has approximately 360,000 clones, approximately 89% seen once. The sequence was obtained from a middle-aged man in a cohort exposed to, infected with or recovered from COVID-19 (not recorded which). The chain employs TRBV21-1 and TRBJ1-1. TRBV21-1 is marked as a pseudogene. Input material: PBMCs or T cells enriched from blood (not recorded which). The CDR3 nucleotides read TGTGCCAGCAGCAAAGCGAGTGAAGCTTTCTTT. Protein: CASSKASEAFF.